This T cell receptor beta chain was observed in a study of T cell changes during pregnancy in multiple sclerosis. This CDR3 is 16 amino acids long. J gave up 1 base and V 3 bases, and 3 bases lay outside the gene matches. CDR1 SGHRS and CDR2 YFSETQ come from the germline V gene. Only in-frame clones appear in the TCRdb table, and some are missing; sequencing was by immunoSEQ multiplex PCR. The sample carries 50,000 to 65,000 clones, about 93% recorded once. The TCR comes from a female donor with multiple sclerosis, enrolled in a pregnancy study. This rearrangement joins TRBV5-1 to TRBJ2-2; 10 bases map to TRBD2. The starting material was CD8+ T cells from peripheral blood mononuclear cells, obtained in the second trimester of pregnancy. The CDR3 DNA reads TGCGCCAGCAGCTCAACTAGCGGGATGAACACCGGGGAGCTGTTTTTT. It is translated as CASSSTSGMNTGELFF.